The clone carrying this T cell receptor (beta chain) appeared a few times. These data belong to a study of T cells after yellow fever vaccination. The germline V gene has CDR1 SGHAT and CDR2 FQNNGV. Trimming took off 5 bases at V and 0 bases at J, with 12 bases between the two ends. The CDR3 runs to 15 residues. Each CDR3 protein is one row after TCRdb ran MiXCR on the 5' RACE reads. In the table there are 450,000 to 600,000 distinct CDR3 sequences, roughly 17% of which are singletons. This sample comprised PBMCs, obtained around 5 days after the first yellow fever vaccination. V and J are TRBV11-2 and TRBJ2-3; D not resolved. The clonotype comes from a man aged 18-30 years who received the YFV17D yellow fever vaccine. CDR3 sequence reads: CASSPPTRSTDTQYF. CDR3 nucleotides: TGTGCCAGCAGCCCGCCGACCCGAAGCACAGATACGCAGTATTTT.